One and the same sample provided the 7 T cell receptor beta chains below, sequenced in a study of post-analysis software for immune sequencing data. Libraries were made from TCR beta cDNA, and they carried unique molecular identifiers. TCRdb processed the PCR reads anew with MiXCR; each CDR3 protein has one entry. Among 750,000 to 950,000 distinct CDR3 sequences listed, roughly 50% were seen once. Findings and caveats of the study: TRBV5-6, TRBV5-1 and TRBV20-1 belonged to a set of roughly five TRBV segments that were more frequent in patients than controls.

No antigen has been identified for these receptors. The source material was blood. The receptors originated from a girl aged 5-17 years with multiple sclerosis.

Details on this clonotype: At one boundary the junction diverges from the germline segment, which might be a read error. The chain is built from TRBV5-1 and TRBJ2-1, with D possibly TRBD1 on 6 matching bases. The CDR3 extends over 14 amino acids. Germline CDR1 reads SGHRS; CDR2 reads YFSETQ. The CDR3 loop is CVSSLQQGYNEQFF. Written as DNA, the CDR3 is TGCGTCAGCAGCTTGCAACAGGGCTACAATGAGCAGTTCTTC.

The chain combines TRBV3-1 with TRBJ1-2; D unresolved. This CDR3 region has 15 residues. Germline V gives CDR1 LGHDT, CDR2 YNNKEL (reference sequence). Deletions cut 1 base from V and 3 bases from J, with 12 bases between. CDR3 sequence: CASSQVGDAYYGYTF. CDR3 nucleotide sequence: TGTGCCAGCAGCCAAGTGGGTGACGCTTACTATGGCTACACCTTC.

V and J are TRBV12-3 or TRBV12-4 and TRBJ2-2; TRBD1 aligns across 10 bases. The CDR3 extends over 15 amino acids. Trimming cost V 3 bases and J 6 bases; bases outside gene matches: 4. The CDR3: CASSLGTGAPGELFF. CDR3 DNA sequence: TGTGCCAGCAGTTTGGGGACAGGGGCCCCCGGGGAGCTGTTTTTT.

CDR3 region: CASNLKPPTREETQYF. CDR3 sequence (DNA): TGTGCCAGCAATCTCAAGCCTCCCACGCGGGAAGAGACCCAGTACTTC. This sequence joins TRBV6-2 or TRBV6-3 and TRBJ2-5; D might be TRBD2 (5 bases). Looked up from germline, CDR1 is MNHEY and CDR2 is SVGEGT. The V and J ends lost 7 bases and 3 bases respectively, with 21 bases between them. This CDR3 has 16 residues.

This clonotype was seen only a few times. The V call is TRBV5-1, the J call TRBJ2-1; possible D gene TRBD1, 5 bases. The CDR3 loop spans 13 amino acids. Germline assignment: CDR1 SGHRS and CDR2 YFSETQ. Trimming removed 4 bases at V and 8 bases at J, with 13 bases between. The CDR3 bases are TGCGCCAGCAGCGGCCAGGGTCACTATGAGCAGTTCTTC. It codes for CASSGQGHYEQFF. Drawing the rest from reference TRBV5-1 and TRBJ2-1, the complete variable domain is KAGVTQTPRYLIKTRGQQVTLSCSPISGHRSVSWYQQTPGQGLQFLFEYFSETQRNKGNFPGRFSGRQFSNSRSEMNVSTLELGDSALYLCASSGQGHYEQFFGPGTRLTVL.

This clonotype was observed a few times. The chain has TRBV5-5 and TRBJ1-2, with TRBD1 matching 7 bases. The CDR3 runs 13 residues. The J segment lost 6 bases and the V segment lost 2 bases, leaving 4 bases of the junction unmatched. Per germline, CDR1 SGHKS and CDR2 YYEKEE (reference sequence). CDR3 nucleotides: TGTGCCAGCAGCTTCCAGGGGGACCATGGCTACACCTTC. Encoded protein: CASSFQGDHGYTF.

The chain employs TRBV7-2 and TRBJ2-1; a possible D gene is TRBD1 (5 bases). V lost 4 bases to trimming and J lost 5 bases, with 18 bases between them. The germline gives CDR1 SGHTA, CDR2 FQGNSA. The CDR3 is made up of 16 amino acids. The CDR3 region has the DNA TGTGCCAGCAGCTCCTGGGGCCCTTGGGCTAACAATGAGCAGTTCTTC. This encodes CASSSWGPWANNEQFF. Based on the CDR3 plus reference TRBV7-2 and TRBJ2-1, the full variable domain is GAGVSQSPSNKVTEKGKDVELRCDPISGHTALYWYRQSLGQGLEFLIYFQGNSAPDKSGLPSDRFSAERTGGSVSTLTIQRTQQEDSAVYLCASSSWGPWANNEQFFGPGTRLTVL.